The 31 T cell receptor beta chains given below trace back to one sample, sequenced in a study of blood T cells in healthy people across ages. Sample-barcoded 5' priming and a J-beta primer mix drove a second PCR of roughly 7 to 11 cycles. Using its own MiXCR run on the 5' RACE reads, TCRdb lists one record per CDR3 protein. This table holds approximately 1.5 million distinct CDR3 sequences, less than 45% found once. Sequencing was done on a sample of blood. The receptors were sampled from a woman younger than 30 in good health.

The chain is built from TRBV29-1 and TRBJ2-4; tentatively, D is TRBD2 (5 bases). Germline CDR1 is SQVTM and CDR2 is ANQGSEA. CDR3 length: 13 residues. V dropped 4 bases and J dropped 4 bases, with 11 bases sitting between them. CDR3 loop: CSVVPSGKNIQYF. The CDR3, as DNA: TGCAGCGTTGTCCCCAGCGGAAAAAACATTCAGTACTTC. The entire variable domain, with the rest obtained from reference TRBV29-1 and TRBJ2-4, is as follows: SAVISQKPSRDICQRGTSLTIQCQVDSQVTMMFWYRQQPGQSLTLIATANQGSEATYESGFVIDKFPISRPNLTFSTLTVSNMSPEDSSIYLCSVVPSGKNIQYFGAGTRLSVL.

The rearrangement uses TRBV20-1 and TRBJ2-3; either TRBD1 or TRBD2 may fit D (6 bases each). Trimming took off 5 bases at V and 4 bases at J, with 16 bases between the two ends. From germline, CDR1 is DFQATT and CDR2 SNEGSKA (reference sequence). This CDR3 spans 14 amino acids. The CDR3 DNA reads TGCAGTGCTGGAGGGGGGTACTCGTCAGATACGCAGTATTTT. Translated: CSAGGGYSSDTQYF.

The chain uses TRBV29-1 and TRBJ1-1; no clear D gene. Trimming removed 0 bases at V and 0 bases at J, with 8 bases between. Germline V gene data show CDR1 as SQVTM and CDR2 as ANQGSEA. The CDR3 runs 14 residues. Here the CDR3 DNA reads TGCAGCGTTGAAGATTGGCAGATGAACACTGAAGCTTTCTTT. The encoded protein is CSVEDWQMNTEAFF.

The CDR3 DNA reads TGTGCCATCAGTGAGTCGATAGGGGCGGGGACCTGCAATGAGCAGTTCTTC. Its translation: CAISESIGAGTCNEQFF. The V gene is TRBV10-3, the J gene TRBJ2-1, with D perhaps matching TRBD2 (6 bases). The CDR3 has 17 residues. CDR1 and CDR2 (germline): ENHRY, SYGVKD. Trimming left V 0 bases short and J 6 bases short, with 18 bases between.

CDR3 DNA: TGTGCCAGCAGCTTGTGGCGGGGGGCCCCAGATACGCAGTATTTT. This translates into CASSLWRGAPDTQYF. The chain combines TRBV5-5 with TRBJ2-3; 8 bases map to TRBD2. Germline V gene data show CDR1 as SGHKS and CDR2 as YYEKEE (reference sequence). The CDR3 is made up of 15 amino acids. The trim removed 1 base at V and 4 bases at J, leaving 5 bases unmatched.

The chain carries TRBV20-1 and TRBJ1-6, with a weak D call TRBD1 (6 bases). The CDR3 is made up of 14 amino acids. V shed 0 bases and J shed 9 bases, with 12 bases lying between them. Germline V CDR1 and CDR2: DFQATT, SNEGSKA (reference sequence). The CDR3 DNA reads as TGCAGTGCTAGAGATGGGGGGCCTATTTCACCCCTCCACTTT. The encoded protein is CSARDGGPISPLHF.

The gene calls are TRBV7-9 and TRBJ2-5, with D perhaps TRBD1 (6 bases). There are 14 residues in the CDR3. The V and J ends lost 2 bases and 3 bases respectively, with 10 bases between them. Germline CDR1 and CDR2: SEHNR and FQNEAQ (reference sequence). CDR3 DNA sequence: TGTGCCAGCAGCTTACGGGCAGGGGAAGAGACCCAGTACTTC. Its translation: CASSLRAGEETQYF.

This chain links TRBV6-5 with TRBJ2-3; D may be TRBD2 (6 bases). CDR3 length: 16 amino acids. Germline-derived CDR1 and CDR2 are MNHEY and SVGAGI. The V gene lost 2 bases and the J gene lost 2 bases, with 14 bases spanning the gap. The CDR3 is CASSYMAGFHTDTQYF. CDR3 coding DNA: TGTGCCAGCAGTTACATGGCGGGGTTCCACACAGATACGCAGTATTTT.

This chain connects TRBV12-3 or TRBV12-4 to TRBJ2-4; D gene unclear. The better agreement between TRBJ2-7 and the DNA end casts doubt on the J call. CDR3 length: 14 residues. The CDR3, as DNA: TGTGCCAGCAGTCACAAATGGCAGAAGATCGAGCAGTACTTC. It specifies CASSHKWQKIEQYF.

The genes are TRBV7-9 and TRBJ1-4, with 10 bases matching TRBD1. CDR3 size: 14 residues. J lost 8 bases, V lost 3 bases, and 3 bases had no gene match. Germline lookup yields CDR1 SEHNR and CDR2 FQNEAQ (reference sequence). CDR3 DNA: TGTGCCAGCAGCTTCGACAGGGGGCACGAAAAACTGTTTTTT. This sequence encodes CASSFDRGHEKLFF.

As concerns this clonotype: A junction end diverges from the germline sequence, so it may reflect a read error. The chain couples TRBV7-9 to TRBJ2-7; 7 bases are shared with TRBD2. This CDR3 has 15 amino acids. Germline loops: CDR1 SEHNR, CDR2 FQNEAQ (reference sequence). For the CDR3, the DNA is TGTGCCAACAGCGTCACTAGCGCTTTCTCCTACGAGCAGTACTTC. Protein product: CANSVTSAFSYEQYF.

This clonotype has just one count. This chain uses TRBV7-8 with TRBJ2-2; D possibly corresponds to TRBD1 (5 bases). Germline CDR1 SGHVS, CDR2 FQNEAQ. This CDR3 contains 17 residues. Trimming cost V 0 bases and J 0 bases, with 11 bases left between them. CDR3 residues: CASSLASRASNTGELFF. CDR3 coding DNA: TGTGCCAGCAGCTTAGCGTCCAGGGCCTCGAACACCGGGGAGCTGTTTTTT.

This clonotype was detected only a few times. CDR3 bases: TGTGCCAGCAGCCCGCGACTAGACGGTTACTACGAGCAGTACTTC. It translates to CASSPRLDGYYEQYF. This sequence joins TRBV5-6 and TRBJ2-7; possible D gene TRBD2, 6 bases. V was shortened by 4 bases and J by 3 bases, with 17 bases between the two germline ends. Germline V gives CDR1 SGHDT, CDR2 YYEEEE. The CDR3 runs to 15 residues.

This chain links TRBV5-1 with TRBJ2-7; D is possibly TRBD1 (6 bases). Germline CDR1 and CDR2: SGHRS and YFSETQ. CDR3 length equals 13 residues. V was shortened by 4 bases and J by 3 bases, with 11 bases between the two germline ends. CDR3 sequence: CASSIGQNYEQYF. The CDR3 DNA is TGCGCCAGCAGCATAGGACAGAACTACGAGCAGTACTTC.

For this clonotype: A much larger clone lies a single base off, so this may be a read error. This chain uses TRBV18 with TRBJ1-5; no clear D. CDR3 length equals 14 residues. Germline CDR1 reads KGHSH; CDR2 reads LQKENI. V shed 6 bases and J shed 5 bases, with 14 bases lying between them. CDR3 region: CASSSGFQDQPQHF. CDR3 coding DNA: TGTGCCAGCTCTTCTGGATTTCAGGATCAGCCCCAGCATTTT. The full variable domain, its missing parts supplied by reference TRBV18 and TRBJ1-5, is NAGVMQNPRHLVRRRGQEARLRCSPMKGHSHVYWYRQLPEEGLKFMVYLQKENIIDESGMPKERFSAEFPKEGPSILRIQQVVRGDSAAYFCASSSGFQDQPQHFGDGTRLSIL.

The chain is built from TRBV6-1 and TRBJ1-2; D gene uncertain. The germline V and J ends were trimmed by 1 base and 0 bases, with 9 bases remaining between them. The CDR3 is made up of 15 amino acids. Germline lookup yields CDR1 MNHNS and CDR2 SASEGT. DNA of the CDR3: TGTGCCAGCAGTGAAGGAAGTGTGACTAACTATGGCTACACCTTC. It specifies CASSEGSVTNYGYTF.

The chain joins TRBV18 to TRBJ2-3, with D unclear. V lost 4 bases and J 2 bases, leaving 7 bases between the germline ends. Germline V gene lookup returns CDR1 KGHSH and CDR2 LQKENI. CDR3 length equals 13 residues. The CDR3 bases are TGTGCCAGCTCACGGATCCCCACAGATACGCAGTATTTT. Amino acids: CASSRIPTDTQYF.

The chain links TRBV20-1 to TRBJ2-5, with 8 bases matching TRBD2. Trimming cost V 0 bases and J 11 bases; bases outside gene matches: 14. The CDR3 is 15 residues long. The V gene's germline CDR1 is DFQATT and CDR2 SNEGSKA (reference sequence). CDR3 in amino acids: CSAREVLAVYNEQYF. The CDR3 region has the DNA TGCAGTGCTAGAGAAGTACTAGCGGTTTACAATGAGCAGTACTTC.

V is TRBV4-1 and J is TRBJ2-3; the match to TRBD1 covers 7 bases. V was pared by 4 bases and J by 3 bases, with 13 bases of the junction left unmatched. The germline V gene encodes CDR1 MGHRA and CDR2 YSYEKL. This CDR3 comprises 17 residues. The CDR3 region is CASSLVKDRPSTDTQYF. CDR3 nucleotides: TGCGCCAGCAGCCTGGTTAAGGACAGGCCATCGACAGATACGCAGTATTTT.

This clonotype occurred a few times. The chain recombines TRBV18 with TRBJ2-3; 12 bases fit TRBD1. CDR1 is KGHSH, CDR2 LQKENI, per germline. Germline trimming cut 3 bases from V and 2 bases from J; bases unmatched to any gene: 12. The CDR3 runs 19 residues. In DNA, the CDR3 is TGTGCCAGCTCACCGACCCCGGGACAGGGGGCGCGTTCCACAGATACGCAGTATTTT. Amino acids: CASSPTPGQGARSTDTQYF.

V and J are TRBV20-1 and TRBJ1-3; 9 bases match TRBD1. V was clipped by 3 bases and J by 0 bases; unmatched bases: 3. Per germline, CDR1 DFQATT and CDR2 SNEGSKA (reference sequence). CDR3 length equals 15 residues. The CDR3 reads CSASRGQGSGNTIYF. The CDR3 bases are TGCAGTGCTAGCCGGGGACAGGGCTCTGGAAACACCATATATTTT.

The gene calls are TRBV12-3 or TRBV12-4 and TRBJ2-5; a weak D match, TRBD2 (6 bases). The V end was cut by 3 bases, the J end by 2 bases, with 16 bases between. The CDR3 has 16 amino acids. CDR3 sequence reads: CASSFIGLATQETQYF. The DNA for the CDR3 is TGTGCCAGCAGTTTCATTGGTCTAGCGACACAAGAGACCCAGTACTTC.

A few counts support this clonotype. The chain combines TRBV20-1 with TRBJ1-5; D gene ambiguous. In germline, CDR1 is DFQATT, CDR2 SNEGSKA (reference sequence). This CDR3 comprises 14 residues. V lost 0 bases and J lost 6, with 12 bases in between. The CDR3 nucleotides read TGCAGTGCTAGAGATTTAATCGGGATTCAGCCCCAGCATTTT. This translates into CSARDLIGIQPQHF.

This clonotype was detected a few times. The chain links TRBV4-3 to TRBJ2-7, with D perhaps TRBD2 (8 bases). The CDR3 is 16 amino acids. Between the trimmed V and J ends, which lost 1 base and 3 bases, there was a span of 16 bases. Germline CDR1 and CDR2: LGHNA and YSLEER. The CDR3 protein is CASSQGQGGRLYEQYF. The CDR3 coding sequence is TGCGCCAGCAGCCAAGGACAGGGCGGGAGGCTCTACGAGCAGTACTTC.

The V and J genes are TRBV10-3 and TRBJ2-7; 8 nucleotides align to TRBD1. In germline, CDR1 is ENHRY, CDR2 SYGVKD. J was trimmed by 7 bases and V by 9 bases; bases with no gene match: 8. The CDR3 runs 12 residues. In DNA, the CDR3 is TGTGCCATTCAGCCCAGGGGGCAGGAGCAGTACTTC. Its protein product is CAIQPRGQEQYF.

For the CDR3, the DNA is TGTGCCAGCATCCTCGGGCGGGGCGGGAGGTCCTACAATGAGCAGTACTTC. This codes for CASILGRGGRSYNEQYF. The chain joins TRBV11-2 to TRBJ2-1; TRBD2 agrees at 8 bases. The J call may be wrong; the DNA end is better matched by TRBJ2-7. Germline V gives CDR1 SGHAT, CDR2 FQNNGV. The CDR3 covers 17 residues.

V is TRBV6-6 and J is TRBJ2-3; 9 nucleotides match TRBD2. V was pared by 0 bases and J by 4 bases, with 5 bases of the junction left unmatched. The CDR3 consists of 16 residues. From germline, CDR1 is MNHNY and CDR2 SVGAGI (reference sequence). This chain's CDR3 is CASSYSRRGGADTQYF. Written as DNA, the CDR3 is TGTGCCAGCAGTTACTCGAGGCGGGGGGGCGCAGATACGCAGTATTTT.

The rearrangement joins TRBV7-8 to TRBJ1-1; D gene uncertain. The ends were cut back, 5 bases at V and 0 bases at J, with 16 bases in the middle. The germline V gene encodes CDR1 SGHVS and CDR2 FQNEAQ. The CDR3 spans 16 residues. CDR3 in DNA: TGTGCCAGCAGCCATTTGACGGGTTGGGTGAACACTGAAGCTTTCTTT. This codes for CASSHLTGWVNTEAFF.

CDR3 residues: CATSRDRGGGGKYF. The CDR3, as DNA: TGTGCCACCAGCAGAGATAGGGGGGGCGGGGGGAAGTACTTC. V usage is TRBV15 and J usage is TRBJ2-4, with 8 bases aligning to TRBD2. Germline lookup yields CDR1 LNHNV and CDR2 YYDKDF (reference sequence). V dropped 0 bases and J dropped 14; count of bases not matched to a gene: 9. This CDR3 has 14 amino acids.

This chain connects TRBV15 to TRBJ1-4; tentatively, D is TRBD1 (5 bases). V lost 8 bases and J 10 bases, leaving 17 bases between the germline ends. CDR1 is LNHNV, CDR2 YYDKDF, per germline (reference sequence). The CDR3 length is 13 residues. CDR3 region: CATAGGRSGKLFF. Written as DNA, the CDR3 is TGTGCCACCGCCGGGGGGAGAAGTGGAAAACTGTTTTTT.

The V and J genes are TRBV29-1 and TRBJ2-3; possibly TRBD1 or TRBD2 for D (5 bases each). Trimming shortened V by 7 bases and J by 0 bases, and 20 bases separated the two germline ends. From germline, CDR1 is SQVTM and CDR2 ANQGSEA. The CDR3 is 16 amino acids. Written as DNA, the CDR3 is TGCAGCGCCCAAAGAAGGAAGGGACGGAGCACAGATACGCAGTATTTT. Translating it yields CSAQRRKGRSTDTQYF.